This T cell receptor beta chain came from a study of vaccination and CD4 T cells after COVID-19. Overall study context: Some control cultures received a CEFX pool, which served as the positive control. Others received an HIV-1 Nef pool or no peptide.

As for treatment: roughly 11-day PBMC culture with coronavirus spike peptide pools or control peptides (ViraFEST assay). Cultured CD4+ T cells had their DNA profiled by the Oncomine TCR Beta short-read assay. MiXCR was run by TCRdb on the PCR reads, yielding one entry per CDR3 protein. In the table there are approximately 20,000 distinct CDR3 sequences, over 45% of which are singletons. Details on this clonotype: What it binds is unknown.

Sequencing was performed on CD4+ T cells from blood, cultured in vitro, taken before SARS-CoV-2 vaccination. This clonotype originated in a human donor who had recovered from COVID-19.

The CDR3 coding sequence is TGCGCCAGCAGCTCGGGACTCGGATATGAGCAGTTCTTC. The encoded protein is CASSSGLGYEQFF. The chain has TRBV5-1 and TRBJ2-1; a weak D match, TRBD2 (6 bases). This CDR3 contains 13 residues. Trimming removed 3 bases at V and 8 bases at J, with 12 bases between. The germline gives CDR1 SGHRS, CDR2 YFSETQ.